This T cell receptor (beta chain) was captured in a study of neoadjuvant anti-PD-1 for oral cavity cancer. In the study overall: Patients mostly received three to four biweekly nivolumab doses at 3 mg/kg before surgery. Points from the study as a whole: With a few patients per group, TCR findings need larger cohorts.

Concerning this clone itself: Its antigen is currently unknown.

Time point defined: after neoadjuvant nivolumab, at surgical resection. Patients had newly diagnosed, untreated stage II-IVA oral cavity squamous cell carcinoma. Some clones are missing from TCRdb's copy, which holds only in-frame ones; the method was immunoSEQ multiplex PCR. This table has 68,000 or so clones, about 88% appearing once. The V gene's germline CDR1 is LNHNV and CDR2 YYDKDF (reference sequence). The germline V and J ends were trimmed by 5 bases and 5 bases, with 9 bases remaining between them. This CDR3 has 12 amino acids. This receptor was identified in a person between 35 and 79 years old with oral cavity squamous cell carcinoma. Source: PBMCs, taken after nivolumab (anti-PD-1) treatment. The chain has TRBV15 and TRBJ2-5; D unresolved. CDR3 sequence reads: CATSERWETQYF. The CDR3 region has the DNA TGTGCCACCAGCGAGAGGTGGGAGACCCAGTACTTC. Using reference TRBV15 and TRBJ2-5 for the parts outside the CDR3, the full variable domain is DAMVIQNPRYQVTQFGKPVTLSCSQTLNHNVMYWYQQKSSQAPKLLFHYYDKDFNNEADTPDNFQSRRPNTSFCFLDIRSPGLGDTAMYLCATSERWETQYFGPGTRLLVL.